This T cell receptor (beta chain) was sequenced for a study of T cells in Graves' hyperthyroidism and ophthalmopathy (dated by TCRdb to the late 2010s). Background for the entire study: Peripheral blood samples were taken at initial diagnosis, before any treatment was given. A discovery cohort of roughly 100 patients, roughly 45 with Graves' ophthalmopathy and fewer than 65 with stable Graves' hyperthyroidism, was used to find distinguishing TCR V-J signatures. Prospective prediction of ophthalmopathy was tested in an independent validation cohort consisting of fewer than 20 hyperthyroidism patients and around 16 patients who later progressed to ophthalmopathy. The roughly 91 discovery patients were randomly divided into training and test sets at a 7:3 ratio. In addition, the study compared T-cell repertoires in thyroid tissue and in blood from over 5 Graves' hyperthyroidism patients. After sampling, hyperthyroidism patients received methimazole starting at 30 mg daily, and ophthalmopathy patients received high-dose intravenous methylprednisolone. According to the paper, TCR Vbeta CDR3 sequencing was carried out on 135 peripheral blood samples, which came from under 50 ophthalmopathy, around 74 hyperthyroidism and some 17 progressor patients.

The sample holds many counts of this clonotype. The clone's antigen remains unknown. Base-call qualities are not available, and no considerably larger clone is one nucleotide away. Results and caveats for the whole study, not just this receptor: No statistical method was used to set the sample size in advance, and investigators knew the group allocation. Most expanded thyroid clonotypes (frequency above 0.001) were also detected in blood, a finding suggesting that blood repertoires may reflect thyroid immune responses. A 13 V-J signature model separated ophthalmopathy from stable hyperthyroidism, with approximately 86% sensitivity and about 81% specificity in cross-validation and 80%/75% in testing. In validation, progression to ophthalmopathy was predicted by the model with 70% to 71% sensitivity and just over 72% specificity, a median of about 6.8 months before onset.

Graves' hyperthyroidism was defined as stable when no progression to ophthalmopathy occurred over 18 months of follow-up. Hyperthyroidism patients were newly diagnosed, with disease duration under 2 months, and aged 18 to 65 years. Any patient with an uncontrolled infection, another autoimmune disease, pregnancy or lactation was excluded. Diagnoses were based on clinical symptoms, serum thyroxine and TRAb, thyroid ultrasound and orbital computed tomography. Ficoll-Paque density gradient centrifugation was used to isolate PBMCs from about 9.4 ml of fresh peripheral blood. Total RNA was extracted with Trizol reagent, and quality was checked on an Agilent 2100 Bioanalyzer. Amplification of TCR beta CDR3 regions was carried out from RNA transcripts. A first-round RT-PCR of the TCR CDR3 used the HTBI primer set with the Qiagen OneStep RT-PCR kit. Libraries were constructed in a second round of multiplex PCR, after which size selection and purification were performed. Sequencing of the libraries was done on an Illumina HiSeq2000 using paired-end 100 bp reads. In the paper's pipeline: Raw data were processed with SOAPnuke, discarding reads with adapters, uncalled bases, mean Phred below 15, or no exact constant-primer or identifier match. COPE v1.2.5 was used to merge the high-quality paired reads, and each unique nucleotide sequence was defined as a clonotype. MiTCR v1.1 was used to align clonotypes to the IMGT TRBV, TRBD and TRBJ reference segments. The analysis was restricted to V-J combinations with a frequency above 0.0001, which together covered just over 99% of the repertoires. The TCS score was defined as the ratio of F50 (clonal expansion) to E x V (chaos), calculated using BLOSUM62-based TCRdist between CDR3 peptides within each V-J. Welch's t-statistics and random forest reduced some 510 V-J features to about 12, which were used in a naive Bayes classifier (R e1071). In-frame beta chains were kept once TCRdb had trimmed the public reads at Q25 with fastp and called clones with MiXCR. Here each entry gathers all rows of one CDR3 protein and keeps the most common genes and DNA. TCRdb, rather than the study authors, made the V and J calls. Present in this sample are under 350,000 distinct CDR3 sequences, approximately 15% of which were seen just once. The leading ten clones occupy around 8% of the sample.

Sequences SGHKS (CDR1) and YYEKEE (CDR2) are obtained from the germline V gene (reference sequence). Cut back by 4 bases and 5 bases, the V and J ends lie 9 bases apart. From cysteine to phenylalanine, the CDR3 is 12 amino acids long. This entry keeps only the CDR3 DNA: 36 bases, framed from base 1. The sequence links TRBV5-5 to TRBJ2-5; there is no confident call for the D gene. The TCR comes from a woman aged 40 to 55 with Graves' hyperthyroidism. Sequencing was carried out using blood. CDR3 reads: CASSRPGETQYF. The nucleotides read TGTGCCAGCAGCCGCCCTGGGGAGACCCAGTACTTC.